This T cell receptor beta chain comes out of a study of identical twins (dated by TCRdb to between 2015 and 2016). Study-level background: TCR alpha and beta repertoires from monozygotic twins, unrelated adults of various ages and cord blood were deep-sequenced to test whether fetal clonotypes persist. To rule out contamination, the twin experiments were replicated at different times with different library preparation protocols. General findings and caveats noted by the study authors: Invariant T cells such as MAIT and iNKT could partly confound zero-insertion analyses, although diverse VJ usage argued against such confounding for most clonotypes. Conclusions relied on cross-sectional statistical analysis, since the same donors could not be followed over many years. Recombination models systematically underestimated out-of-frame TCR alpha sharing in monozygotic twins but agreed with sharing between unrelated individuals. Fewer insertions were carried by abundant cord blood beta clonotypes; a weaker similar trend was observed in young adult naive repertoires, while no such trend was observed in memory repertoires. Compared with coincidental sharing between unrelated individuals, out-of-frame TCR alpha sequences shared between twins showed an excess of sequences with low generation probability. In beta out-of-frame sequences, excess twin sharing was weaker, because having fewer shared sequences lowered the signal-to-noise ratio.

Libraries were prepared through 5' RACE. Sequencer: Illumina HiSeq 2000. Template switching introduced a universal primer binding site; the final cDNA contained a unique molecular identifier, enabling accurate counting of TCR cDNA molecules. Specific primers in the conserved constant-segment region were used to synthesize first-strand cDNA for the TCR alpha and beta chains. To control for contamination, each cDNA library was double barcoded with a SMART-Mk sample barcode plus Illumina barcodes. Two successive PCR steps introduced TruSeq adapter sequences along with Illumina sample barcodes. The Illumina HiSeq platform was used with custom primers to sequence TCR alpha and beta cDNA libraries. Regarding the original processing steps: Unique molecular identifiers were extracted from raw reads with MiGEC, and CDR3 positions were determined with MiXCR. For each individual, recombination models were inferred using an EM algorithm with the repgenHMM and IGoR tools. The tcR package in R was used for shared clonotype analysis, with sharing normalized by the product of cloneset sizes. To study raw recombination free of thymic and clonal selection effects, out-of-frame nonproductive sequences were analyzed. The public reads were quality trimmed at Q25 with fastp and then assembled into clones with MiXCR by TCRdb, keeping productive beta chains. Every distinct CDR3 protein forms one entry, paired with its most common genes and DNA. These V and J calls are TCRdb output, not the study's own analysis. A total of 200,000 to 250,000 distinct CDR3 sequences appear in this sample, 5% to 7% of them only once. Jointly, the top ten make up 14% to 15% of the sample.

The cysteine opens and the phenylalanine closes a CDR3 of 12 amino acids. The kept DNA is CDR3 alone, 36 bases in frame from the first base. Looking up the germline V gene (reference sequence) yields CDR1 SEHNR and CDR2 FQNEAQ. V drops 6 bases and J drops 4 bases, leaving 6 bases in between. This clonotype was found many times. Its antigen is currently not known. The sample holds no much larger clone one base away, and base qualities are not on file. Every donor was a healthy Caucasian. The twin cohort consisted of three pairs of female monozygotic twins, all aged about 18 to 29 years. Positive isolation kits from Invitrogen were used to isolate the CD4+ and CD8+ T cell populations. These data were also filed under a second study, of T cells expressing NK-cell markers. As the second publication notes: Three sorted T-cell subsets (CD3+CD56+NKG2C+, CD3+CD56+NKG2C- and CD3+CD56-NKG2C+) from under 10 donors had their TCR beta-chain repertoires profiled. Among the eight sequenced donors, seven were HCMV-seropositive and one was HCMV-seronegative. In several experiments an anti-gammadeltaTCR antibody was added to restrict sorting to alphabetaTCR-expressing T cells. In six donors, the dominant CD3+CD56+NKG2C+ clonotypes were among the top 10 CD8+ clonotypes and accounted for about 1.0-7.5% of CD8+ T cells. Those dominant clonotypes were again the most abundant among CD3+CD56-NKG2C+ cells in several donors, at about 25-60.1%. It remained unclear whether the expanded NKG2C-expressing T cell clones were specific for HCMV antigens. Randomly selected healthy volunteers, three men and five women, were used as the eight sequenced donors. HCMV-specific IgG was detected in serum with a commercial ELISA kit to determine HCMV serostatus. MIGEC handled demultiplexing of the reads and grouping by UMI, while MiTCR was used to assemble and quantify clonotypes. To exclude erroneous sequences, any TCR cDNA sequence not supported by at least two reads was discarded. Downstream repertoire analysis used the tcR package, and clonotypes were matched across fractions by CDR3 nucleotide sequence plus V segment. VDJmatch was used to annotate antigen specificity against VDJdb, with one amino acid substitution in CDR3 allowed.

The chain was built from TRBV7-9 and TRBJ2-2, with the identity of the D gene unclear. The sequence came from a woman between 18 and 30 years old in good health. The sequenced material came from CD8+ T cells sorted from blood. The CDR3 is CASSWGTGELFF. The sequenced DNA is TGTGCCAGCAGTTGGGGCACCGGGGAGCTGTTTTTT.